This entry concerns a single T cell receptor (beta chain). Its antigen remains unidentified. This sample was taken from a study of blood T cells in healthy people across ages. Notes on the study in general: Fewer expanded clones and more diversity marked long-lived versus aged donors. Estimates of diversity drawn from one million T cells were considered underestimates.

It was with a sample-barcoded 5' primer and a J-beta primer mix that a second PCR of roughly 6 to 11 cycles was run. Each TCR beta cDNA got a 12-nucleotide random molecular identifier. MiXCR, applied by TCRdb to the 5' RACE reads, yields one record per CDR3 protein. The data hold 450,000 to 700,000 distinct CDR3 sequences, with 27% observed a single time. Caucasian individuals from Russia who were healthy and aged roughly 6 to 95 acted as donors. The sequenced sample consisted of blood. The sequence derives from a woman in her seventies in good health.

This CDR3 reads CASSATGTEAFF. The CDR3 nucleotides are TGTGCCAGCAGCGCTACAGGAACTGAAGCTTTCTTT. V is TRBV9 and J is TRBJ1-1, with D tentatively TRBD1 (5 bases). Trimming removed 3 bases from V and 5 bases from J, with 8 bases in between. Germline CDR1 reads SGDLS; CDR2 reads YYNGEE. This CDR3 region has 12 residues.